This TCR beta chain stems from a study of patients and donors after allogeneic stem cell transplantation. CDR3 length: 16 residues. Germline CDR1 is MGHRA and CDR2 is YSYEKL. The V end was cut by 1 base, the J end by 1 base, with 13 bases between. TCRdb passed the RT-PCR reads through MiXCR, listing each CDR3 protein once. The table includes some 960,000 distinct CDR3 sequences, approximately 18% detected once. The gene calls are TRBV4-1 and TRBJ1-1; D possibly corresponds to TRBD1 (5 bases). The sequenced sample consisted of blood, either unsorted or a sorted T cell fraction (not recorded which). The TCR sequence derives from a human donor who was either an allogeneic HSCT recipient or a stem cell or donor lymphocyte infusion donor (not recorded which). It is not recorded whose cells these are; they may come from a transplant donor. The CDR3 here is CASSQVSGLPNTEAFF. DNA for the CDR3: TGCGCCAGCAGCCAAGTCTCGGGACTCCCGAACACTGAAGCTTTCTTT.